The clone carrying this T cell receptor (beta chain) was counted once. The target antigen is unknown. This sample is part of a study of cytomegalovirus exposure and HLA in healthy donors. Study outcomes and limitations: A later analysis found TCR association rates differed by HLA locus, highest for DRB1 and lowest for HLA-C. HLA alleles were associated with 18,000 or so TCR beta sequences in a later analysis at 0.05 false discovery rate.

The PCR was carried out with 60 Vbeta primers and 13 Jbeta primers. Data came from immunoSEQ multiplex PCR; TCRdb stores just in-frame clones and leaves some out. The sample holds 150,000 to 200,000 clones, over 75% seen once. V was cut by 9 bases and J by 5 bases, with 20 bases left in between. CDR3 length equals 15 residues. CDR1 is LGHNT and CDR2 is FRNRAP in the germline V gene. The rearrangement joins TRBV12-5 to TRBJ1-5, with D uncertain. This sequence originates from a man younger than 35 in good health and CMV-seronegative. The sample comprised PBMCs. The CDR3 spells CASALAVRSDQPQHF. The CDR3 DNA reads as TGTGCTAGCGCTCTCGCAGTGAGGTCAGATCAGCCCCAGCATTTT.